Listed below are T cell receptor beta chains from one sample, sequenced in a study of shared clonotypes between healthy human individuals. Sequenced by immunoSEQ multiplex PCR; TCRdb stores in-frame clones only, minus some. There are 1.4 million to 1.5 million clones in the sample; approximately 97% occur only once, and about 1% lies in the top ten. The specimen was naive CD4+ T cells sorted from blood. Every receptor here comes from a man aged 30-40 years in good health. The conserved cysteine and the conserved F or W are not part of the CDR3 here. D genes are given only for firm matches.

d_gene: TRBD2; v_gene: TRBV27; CDR3aa: ASGTSGPIF
d_gene: NA; v_gene: TRBV28; CDR3aa: ASSPLGGDNTGELF
d_gene: TRBD1; v_gene: TRBV29-1; CDR3aa: SVSRGPTSYEQY
d_gene: TRBD1; v_gene: TRBV7-9; CDR3aa: ASRAPGQVPYEQY
d_gene: TRBD1; v_gene: TRBV2; CDR3aa: ASTSQGASGYEQY
d_gene: TRBD1; v_gene: TRBV7-9; CDR3aa: ASSNPGQGTDTQY
d_gene: NA; v_gene: TRBV5-1; CDR3aa: ASSFARDYNEQF
d_gene: NA; v_gene: TRBV28; CDR3aa: ASSNNRDRRNQPQH
d_gene: NA; v_gene: TRBV7-2; CDR3aa: ASSHVPYYGYT
d_gene: NA; v_gene: TRBV6-6; CDR3aa: ASSYGRRRPDGYT
d_gene: TRBD1; v_gene: TRBV10-3; CDR3aa: ATKGVLGDRGDGTDTQY
d_gene: TRBD1; v_gene: TRBV15; CDR3aa: ATSIRTGYGYT
d_gene: NA; v_gene: TRBV6-9; CDR3aa: ASSPSTRRVTF
d_gene: TRBD1; v_gene: TRBV28; CDR3aa: ASKRTGLYEQY
d_gene: NA; v_gene: TRBV5-4; CDR3aa: ASSFGVPNTGELF
d_gene: NA; v_gene: TRBV10-3; CDR3aa: AISEGAGYGYT
d_gene: NA; v_gene: TRBV7-2; CDR3aa: ASSLARFQETQY
d_gene: NA; v_gene: TRBV10-2; CDR3aa: ASGMRYNEQF